This T cell receptor (beta chain) was captured in a study of OX40 agonist ivuxolimab in advanced cancers. About the investigation overall: The costimulatory receptor OX40 (CD134) was targeted by ivuxolimab, a fully human IgG2 agonistic monoclonal antibody. Peripheral TCRbeta sequencing aimed to test whether ivuxolimab altered TCR sequence diversity and caused clonal T-cell expansion. Among the roughly 52 dose-escalation patients, about 20 had hepatocellular carcinoma, 15 or so melanoma, 9 renal cell carcinoma and 9 head and neck cancer. Partial responses occurred in three dose-escalation patients, of whom one had hepatocellular carcinoma and two had cutaneous melanoma. In the dose-escalation cohort, 82.7% of patients were male, and the mean age was around 60 years, with a range of about 20 to 79. Patients were allowed to have had prior anti-PD-1, anti-PD-L1 or anti-CTLA-4 therapy, and roughly 40% of the dose-escalation patients had been treated with checkpoint inhibitors. Intravenous ivuxolimab was administered to patients every 2 weeks at six dose levels: 0.01, 0.1, 0.3, 1.5, 3 and 10 mg/kg. The monotherapy dose-escalation portion (N = 52 patients) of the phase I ivuxolimab trial is reported in the paper. Study-wide conclusions, independent of this receptor: At doses of 0.1 to 3.0 mg/kg, clonal expansion of both CD4+ and CD8+ T cells in blood was seen between baseline and week 6. In the 0.1-3.0 mg/kg groups, partial responders were among the patients with the lowest normalized peripheral clonal expansion, particularly in CD8+ T cells. After ivuxolimab, more expanded clones were found on average in CD8+ T cells than in CD4+ T cells. Which antigens the clonally expanded peripheral T cells were specific for was not determined. Low levels of normalized T-cell clonal expansion were also shown by some nonresponding patients.

The germline V gene sets CDR1 to SGHTA and CDR2 to FQGNSA. Spanning cysteine to phenylalanine, the CDR3 consists of 17 amino acids. Here the CDR3 DNA is all that survives: 51 bases in frame from base 1. V is pruned by 3 bases and J by 0 bases, leaving 10 bases of the junction without a gene match. Turning to this clone: The specificity of this receptor is unknown. Nothing much larger sits one base from this clone, and base qualities are not available.

The trial excluded patients who had a history of autoimmune disease or were on systemic immunosuppression. In every dose cohort, peripheral blood was drawn for TCR sequencing at baseline, cycle 4 day 1, and cycle 7 day 1. Samples came from an open-label, multicenter, first-in-human phase I dose-escalation trial of ivuxolimab. Adults with locally advanced or metastatic head and neck squamous cell, hepatocellular, melanoma or renal cell carcinoma were enrolled in the trial. CD4+ and CD8+ T cells were sorted separately from peripheral blood before TCR sequencing. For sequencing of the TCRbeta CDR3 region, genomic DNA was extracted from the sorted cells. TCRbeta CDR3 regions were sequenced using the immunoSEQ Assay. In its TCRdb copy, this immuneACCESS table keeps in-frame sequences only and misses some clones. Where compared with another copy, unresolved V genes explain less than half of these, and the others have no known cause. The sample records 25,000 to 35,000 clones, about 80% of which are singletons. The ten biggest clones cover 10% to 15% of the sample.

The chain is encoded by TRBV7-2 joined to TRBJ1-2; the junction holds 7 bases that match TRBD1. The clonotype was recovered from an adult with an advanced solid tumor such as melanoma, head and neck, liver or kidney cancer. The sequencing used CD4+ or CD8+ T cells sorted from blood, collected in a trial of the OX40 agonist ivuxolimab. The CDR3 region reads CASSFLGQAPSNYGYTF. The base sequence is TGTGCCAGCAGCTTCCTAGGACAGGCACCTTCTAACTATGGCTACACCTTC.